The clone carrying this T cell receptor beta chain has more than one count but fewer than ten. Method: immunoSEQ multiplex PCR; TCRdb's copy keeps in-frame clones and lacks some. The data show about 220,000 clones, around 81% seen once. This sample was included in a study of blood T cell repertoires in COVID-19. Study in general: COVID-19 samples from acute and convalescent phases originated in the United States, Italy and Spain. PBMCs, B-cell-depleted T cells, or T cells were the source of the cDNA or gDNA that made up the material.

Trimming removed 3 bases at V and 7 bases at J, with 10 bases between. This CDR3 has 13 amino acids. CDR1 is LNHDA and CDR2 is SQIVND in the germline V gene (reference sequence). Sample: peripheral blood. The sequence came from a human donor in a cohort sampled during active COVID-19. V gene TRBV19 combines with J gene TRBJ1-5, with no clear D. CDR3 nucleotides: TGTGCCAGTAGTATTTCTTCTGAGCAGCCCCAGCATTTT. Protein product: CASSISSEQPQHF.